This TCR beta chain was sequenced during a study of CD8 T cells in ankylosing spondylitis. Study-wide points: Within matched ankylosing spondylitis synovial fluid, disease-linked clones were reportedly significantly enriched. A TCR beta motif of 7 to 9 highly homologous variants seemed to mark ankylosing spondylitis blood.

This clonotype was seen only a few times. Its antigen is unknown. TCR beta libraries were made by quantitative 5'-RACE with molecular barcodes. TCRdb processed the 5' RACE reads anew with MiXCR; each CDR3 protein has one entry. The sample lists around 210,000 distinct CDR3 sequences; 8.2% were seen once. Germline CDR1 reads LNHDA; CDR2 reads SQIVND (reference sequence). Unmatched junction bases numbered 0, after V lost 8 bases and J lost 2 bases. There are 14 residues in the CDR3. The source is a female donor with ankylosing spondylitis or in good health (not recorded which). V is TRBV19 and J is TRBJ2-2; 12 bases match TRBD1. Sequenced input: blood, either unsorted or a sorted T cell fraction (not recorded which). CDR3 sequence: CASGTGGNTGELFF. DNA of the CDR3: TGTGCCAGTGGGACAGGGGGCAACACCGGGGAGCTGTTTTTT.